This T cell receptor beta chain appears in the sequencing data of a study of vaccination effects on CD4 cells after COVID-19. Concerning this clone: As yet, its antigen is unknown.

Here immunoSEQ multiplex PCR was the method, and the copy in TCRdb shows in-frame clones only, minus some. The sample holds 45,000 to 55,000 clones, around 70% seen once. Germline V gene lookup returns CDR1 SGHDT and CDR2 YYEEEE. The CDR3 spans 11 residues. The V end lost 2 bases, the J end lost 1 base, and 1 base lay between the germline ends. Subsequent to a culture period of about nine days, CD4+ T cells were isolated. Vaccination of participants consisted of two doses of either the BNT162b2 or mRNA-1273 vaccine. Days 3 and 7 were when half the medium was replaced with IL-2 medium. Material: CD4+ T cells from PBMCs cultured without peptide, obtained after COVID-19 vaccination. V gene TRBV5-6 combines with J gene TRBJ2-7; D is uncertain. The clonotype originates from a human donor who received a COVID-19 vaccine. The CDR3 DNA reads TGTGCCAGCAGCTTTTCCTACGAGCAGTACTTC. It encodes CASSFSYEQYF. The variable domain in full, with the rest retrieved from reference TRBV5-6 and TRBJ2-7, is DAGVTQSPTHLIKTRGQQVTLRCSPKSGHDTVSWYQQALGQGPQFIFQYYEEEERQRGNFPDRFSGHQFPNYSSELNVNALLLGDSALYLCASSFSYEQYFGPGTRLTVT.